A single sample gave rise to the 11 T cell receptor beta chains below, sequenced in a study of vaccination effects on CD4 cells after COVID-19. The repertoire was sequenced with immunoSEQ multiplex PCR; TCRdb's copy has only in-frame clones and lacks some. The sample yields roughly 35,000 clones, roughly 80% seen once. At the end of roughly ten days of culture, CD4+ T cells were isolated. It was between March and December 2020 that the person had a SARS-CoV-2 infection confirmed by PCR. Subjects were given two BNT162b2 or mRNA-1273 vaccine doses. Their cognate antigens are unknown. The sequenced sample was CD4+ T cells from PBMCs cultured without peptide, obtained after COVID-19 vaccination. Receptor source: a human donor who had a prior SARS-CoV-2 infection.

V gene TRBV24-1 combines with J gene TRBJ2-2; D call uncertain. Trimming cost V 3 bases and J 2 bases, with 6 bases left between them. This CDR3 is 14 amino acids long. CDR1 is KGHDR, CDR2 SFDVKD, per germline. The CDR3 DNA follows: TGTGCCACCAGTGATATAGGAAACACCGGGGAGCTGTTTTTT. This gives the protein CATSDIGNTGELFF.

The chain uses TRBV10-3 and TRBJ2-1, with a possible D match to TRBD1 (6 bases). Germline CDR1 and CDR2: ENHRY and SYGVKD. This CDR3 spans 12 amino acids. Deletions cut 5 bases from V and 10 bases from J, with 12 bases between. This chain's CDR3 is CAISKAGDEQFF. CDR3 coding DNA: TGTGCCATCAGTAAAGCAGGGGACGAGCAGTTCTTC.

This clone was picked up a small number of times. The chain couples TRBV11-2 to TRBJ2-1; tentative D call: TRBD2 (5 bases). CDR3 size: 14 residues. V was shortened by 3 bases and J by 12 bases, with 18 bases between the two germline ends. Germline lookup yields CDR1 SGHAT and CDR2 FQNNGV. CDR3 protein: CASSFTVWLAGQFF. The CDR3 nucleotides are TGTGCCAGCAGCTTCACCGTTTGGCTCGCGGGGCAGTTCTTC.

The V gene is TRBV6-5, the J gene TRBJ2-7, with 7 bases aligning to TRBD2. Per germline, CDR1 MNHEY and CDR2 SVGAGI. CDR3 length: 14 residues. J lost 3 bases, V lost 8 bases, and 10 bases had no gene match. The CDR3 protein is CASGGRGSDYEQYF. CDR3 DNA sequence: TGTGCCAGCGGGGGGAGGGGATCAGACTACGAGCAGTACTTC.

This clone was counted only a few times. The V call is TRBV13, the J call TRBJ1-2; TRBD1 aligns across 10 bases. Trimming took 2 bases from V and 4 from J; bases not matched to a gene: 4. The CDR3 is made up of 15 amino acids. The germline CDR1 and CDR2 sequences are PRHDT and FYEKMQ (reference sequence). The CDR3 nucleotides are TGTGCCAGCAGCTTACGAAGGACAGGGGGCTATGGCTACACCTTC. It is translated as CASSLRRTGGYGYTF.

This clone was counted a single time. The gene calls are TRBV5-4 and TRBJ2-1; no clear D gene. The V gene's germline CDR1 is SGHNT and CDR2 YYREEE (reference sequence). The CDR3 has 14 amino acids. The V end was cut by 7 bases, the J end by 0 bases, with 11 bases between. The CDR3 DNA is TGTGCCAGCTCAACGGATAGCTCCTACAATGAGCAGTTCTTC. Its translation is CASSTDSSYNEQFF.

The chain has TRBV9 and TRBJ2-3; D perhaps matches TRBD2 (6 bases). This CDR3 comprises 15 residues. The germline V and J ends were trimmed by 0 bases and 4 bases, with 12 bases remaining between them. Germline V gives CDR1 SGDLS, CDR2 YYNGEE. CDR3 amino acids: CASSVDSGPPDTQYF. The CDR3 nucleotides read TGTGCCAGCAGCGTAGATAGCGGACCCCCAGATACGCAGTATTTT.

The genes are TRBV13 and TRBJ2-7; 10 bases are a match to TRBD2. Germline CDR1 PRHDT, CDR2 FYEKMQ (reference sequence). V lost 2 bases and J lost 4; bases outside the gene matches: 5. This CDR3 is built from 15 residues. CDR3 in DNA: TGTGCCAGCAGCTTATCTAGCGGGAGTTGGTACGAGCAGTACTTC. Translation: CASSLSSGSWYEQYF.

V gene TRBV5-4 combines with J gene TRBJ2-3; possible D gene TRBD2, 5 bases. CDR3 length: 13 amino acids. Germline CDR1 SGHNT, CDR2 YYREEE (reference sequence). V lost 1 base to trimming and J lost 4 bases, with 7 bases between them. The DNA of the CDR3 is TGTGCCAGCAGCTTGAAAGCGGCAGATACGCAGTATTTT. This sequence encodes CASSLKAADTQYF. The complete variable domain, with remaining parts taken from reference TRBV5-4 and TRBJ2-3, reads ETGVTQSPTHLIKTRGQQVTLRCSSQSGHNTVSWYQQALGQGPQFIFQYYREEENGRGNFPPRFSGLQFPNYSSELNVNALELDDSALYLCASSLKAADTQYFGPGTRLTVL.

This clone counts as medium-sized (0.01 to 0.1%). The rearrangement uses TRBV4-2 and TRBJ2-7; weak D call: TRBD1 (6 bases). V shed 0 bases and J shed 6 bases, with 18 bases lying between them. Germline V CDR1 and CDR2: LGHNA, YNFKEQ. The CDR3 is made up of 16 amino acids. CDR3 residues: CASSQEPTGSFREQYF. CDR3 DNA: TGTGCCAGCAGCCAAGAACCCACAGGGTCCTTTCGCGAGCAGTACTTC.

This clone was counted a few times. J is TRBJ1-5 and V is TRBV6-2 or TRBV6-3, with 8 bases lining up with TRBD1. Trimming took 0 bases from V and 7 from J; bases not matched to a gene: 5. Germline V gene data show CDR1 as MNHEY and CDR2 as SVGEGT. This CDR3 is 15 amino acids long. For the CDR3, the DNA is TGTGCCAGCAGTTACTCGAGACAGGGGATACAGCCCCAGCATTTT. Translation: CASSYSRQGIQPQHF.